The rows below give T cell receptor beta chains drawn from one sample of a study of cytomegalovirus exposure and HLA in healthy donors. The data were produced by immunoSEQ multiplex PCR, yet TCRdb's version contains in-frame clones alone and is incomplete. The sample carries fewer than 150,000 clones, about 80% recorded once. What was sequenced was PBMCs. The receptors stem from a woman aged 40 to 49 in good health and CMV-seropositive. CDR3s include the opening cysteine and the closing phenylalanine or tryptophan.

V	CDR3
TRBV9	CASSLDSHTEAFF
TRBV7-2	CASTPVGEQYF
TRBV5-1	CASSLGQGAVATGELFF
TRBV5-1	CASSLAGLASSYEQYF
TRBV30	CAGDRANTEAFF
TRBV11-3	CASSQGYIQYF
TRBV29-1	CSVDRWNTEAFF
TRBV19	CASRGVGQGEETQYF
TRBV19	CASSTPTAGTPNGTQYF
TRBV6-6	CASSGQGAYNEQFF
TRBV4-1	CASSPWDRADTQYF
TRBV6-5	CASSYGAQGETQYF
TRBV16	CASSQRPRQGEGGYTF
TRBV4-1	CASSLREGGGQETQYF
TRBV28	CASSLPGQGSPTNEKLFF
TRBV4-1	CASSQELGEVNIQYF
TRBV6-1	CASSVSGTEFRRGESYEQYF
TRBV30	CAWSTASKGTQYF
TRBV6-1	CASSEVGTSGRYEQYF
TRBV4-1	CASSQAPGQGYTGELFF
TRBV5-1	CASSVTLRGSVGDEQFF
TRBV6-5	CASSYSLDSSYEQYF
TRBV15	CATSRDSLGYEQYF
TRBV5-1	CASSLAPSTSGTYNEQFF
TRBV14	CASSPLGSNRGETQYF
TRBV11-1	CASSPLGQGNGGYTF
TRBV25-1	CASSEQGGQPQHF
TRBV7-2	CASSLVIRESQYF
TRBV4-2	CASSQGGGRGETQYF
TRBV21-1	CASSSVRARGPNTGELFF
TRBV18	CASSPSRGSAETQYF
TRBV25-1	CASRPTGPYEQYF
TRBV28	CASRRTGEPYGYTF
TRBV11-2	CASSRDREETQYF
TRBV7-9	CASSLGQGANQPQHF
TRBV29-1	CSVGTGGLYNEQFF
TRBV6-1	CASRGRPDDRYEQYF
TRBV19	CASSTSGSSYEQYF
TRBV12-5	CASGANTPSHGYTF
TRBV5-1	CASREGTGELFF